The 16 T cell receptor beta chains listed next were all sequenced from one sample in a study of blood T cell repertoires in COVID-19. Measured with immunoSEQ multiplex PCR; TCRdb has only the in-frame clones, and not every one. The sample has some 97,000 clones; approximately 90% are singletons. Material for sequencing was peripheral blood. These receptors originate from a man aged 45-65 years with acute or convalescent COVID-19.

The chain is built from TRBV11-2 and TRBJ2-3, with TRBD2 identical over 11 bases. V dropped 5 bases and J dropped 2; count of bases not matched to a gene: 6. CDR3 length equals 16 residues. Germline CDR1 SGHAT, CDR2 FQNNGV. The CDR3 here is CASSDGTSGLTDTQYF. The CDR3 DNA sequence: TGTGCCAGCAGCGACGGGACTAGCGGCCTCACAGATACGCAGTATTTT.

The chain uses TRBV4-1 and TRBJ2-3, with 9 nucleotides matching TRBD2. This CDR3 region has 16 residues. J was trimmed by 5 bases and V by 1 base; bases with no gene match: 7. CDR1 MGHRA and CDR2 YSYEKL come from the germline V gene. CDR3: CASSQVEREAGDTQYF. CDR3 coding DNA: TGCGCCAGCAGCCAAGTGGAGCGGGAGGCTGGAGATACGCAGTATTTT.

The chain couples TRBV2 to TRBJ2-5; 7 nucleotides match TRBD1. V was pared by 0 bases and J by 4 bases, with 5 bases of the junction left unmatched. Per the germline V gene, CDR1 is SNHLY and CDR2 is FYNNEI. The length of the CDR3 is 15 residues. The CDR3 DNA is TGTGCCAGCAGTGAAGCCGAGGGGGCGGTAGAGACCCAGTACTTC. Translation gives CASSEAEGAVETQYF.

V and J are TRBV5-1 and TRBJ1-4; tentative D call: TRBD1 (6 bases). Trimming removed 1 base at V and 0 bases at J, with 13 bases between. There are 17 residues in the CDR3. Germline CDR1 SGHRS, CDR2 YFSETQ. The CDR3 DNA reads as TGCGCCAGCAGCTTGTTAGGGGGATCTTCAACTAATGAAAAACTGTTTTTT. Its protein product is CASSLLGGSSTNEKLFF.

The V and J genes are TRBV12-3 or TRBV12-4 and TRBJ2-7; TRBD1 might be the D (5 bases). CDR3 length: 11 residues. V was clipped by 4 bases and J by 7 bases, with 8 bases between them. The CDR3 reads CASSYRQEQYF. The CDR3 DNA follows: TGTGCCAGCAGTTACCGACAGGAGCAGTACTTC.

This rearrangement joins TRBV11-2 to TRBJ1-1; the D gene is possibly TRBD1 (5 bases). V was cut by 2 bases and J by 1 base, with 11 bases left in between. From germline, CDR1 is SGHAT and CDR2 FQNNGV. This CDR3 is built from 15 residues. CDR3 sequence reads: CASSLTVGGNTEAFF. Written as DNA, the CDR3 is TGTGCCAGCAGCTTAACTGTGGGGGGGAACACTGAAGCTTTCTTT.

The chain recombines TRBV25-1 with TRBJ2-1; the match to TRBD2 covers 8 bases. Per germline, CDR1 MGHDK and CDR2 SYGVNS. With 3 bases clipped from V and 9 bases from J, the junction kept 13 bases outside the gene matches. CDR3 length: 16 amino acids. The chain's CDR3 is CASSDPSPGLVSEQFF. Written as DNA, the CDR3 is TGTGCCAGCAGTGACCCTTCTCCGGGACTAGTTAGTGAGCAGTTCTTC.

The V call is TRBV19, the J call TRBJ1-2, with 7 bases lining up with TRBD1. The CDR3 is 15 residues long. Per the germline V gene, CDR1 is LNHDA and CDR2 is SQIVND (reference sequence). Unmatched junction bases numbered 8, after V lost 3 bases and J lost 4 bases. The CDR3 DNA is TGTGCCAGTAGTATTTCAGGGGGACGGACCTATGGCTACACCTTC. Translation gives CASSISGGRTYGYTF. The full variable domain, rest sourced from reference TRBV19 and TRBJ1-2, is DGGITQSPKYLFRKEGQNVTLSCEQNLNHDAMYWYRQDPGQGLRLIYYSQIVNDFQKGDIAEGYSVSREKKESFPLTVTSAQKNPTAFYLCASSISGGRTYGYTFGSGTRLTVV.

The chain employs TRBV5-1 and TRBJ2-3; 7 positions agree with TRBD2. The V and J ends lost 0 bases and 3 bases, in that order; junction bases with no gene match: 7. This CDR3 has 16 amino acids. Looked up from germline, CDR1 is SGHRS and CDR2 is YFSETQ. As DNA, the CDR3 is TGCGCCAGCAGCTTGGGTGGGCGGGAGATTACAGATACGCAGTATTTT. Protein sequence: CASSLGGREITDTQYF.

The V gene is TRBV12-5, the J gene TRBJ1-1, with TRBD1 as a possible D gene (5 bases). Germline assignment: CDR1 LGHNT and CDR2 FRNRAP. The germline V and J ends were trimmed by 6 bases and 3 bases, with 20 bases remaining between them. The CDR3 has 16 amino acids. The CDR3 here is CASGRSGGGIDTEAFF. In nucleotides, the CDR3 is TGTGCTAGTGGCCGGTCGGGTGGGGGGATAGACACTGAAGCTTTCTTT.

The chain links TRBV7-2 to TRBJ2-5; 9 bases fit TRBD2. The CDR3 length is 14 residues. The trim removed 1 base at V and 3 bases at J, leaving 0 bases unmatched. Germline-derived CDR1 and CDR2 are SGHTA and FQGNSA. The CDR3 DNA sequence: TGTGCCAGCAGCTTAGGCGGGAGGGAAGAGACCCAGTACTTC. Translation: CASSLGGREETQYF.

The CDR3 sequence: CASSQDPGGLAAYNEQFF. The DNA of the CDR3 is TGTGCCAGCAGCCAAGATCCGGGGGGGCTAGCGGCATACAATGAGCAGTTCTTC. The rearrangement joins TRBV3-1 (or the pseudogene TRBV3-2) to TRBJ2-1, with TRBD2 matching over 8 bases. Losses at the gene ends were 0 bases for V and 4 bases for J; bases not matched to a gene: 11. This CDR3 comprises 18 residues. Germline V gives CDR1 LGHDT, CDR2 YNNKEL (reference sequence).

J is TRBJ2-7 and V is TRBV20-1; the match to TRBD2 covers 10 bases. The CDR3 is made up of 14 amino acids. CDR1 and CDR2 from the germline V gene are DFQATT and SNEGSKA (reference sequence). The V segment lost 4 bases and the J segment 3 bases; nucleotides outside the gene matches: 6. CDR3 DNA sequence: TGCAGTGCTATTGAAGGGACTAGCGTCTACGAGCAGTACTTC. It codes for CSAIEGTSVYEQYF.

The V and J genes are TRBV4-3 and TRBJ2-5, with a tentative D call TRBD1 (6 bases). From germline, CDR1 is LGHNA and CDR2 YSLEER. V was clipped by 0 bases and J by 2 bases, with 13 bases between them. The CDR3 length is 16 residues. CDR3 sequence reads: CASSQDWRTAQETQYF. The CDR3 nucleotides read TGCGCCAGCAGCCAAGATTGGAGGACAGCACAAGAGACCCAGTACTTC.

The rearrangement links TRBV13 to TRBJ2-7, with 8 bases aligning to TRBD2. The trim removed 5 bases at V and 3 bases at J, leaving 6 bases unmatched. The CDR3 extends over 14 amino acids. Germline CDR1 PRHDT, CDR2 FYEKMQ (reference sequence). The CDR3 DNA reads as TGTGCCAGCAGCGGGCAGCGGGAGAGCTACGAGCAGTACTTC. Protein: CASSGQRESYEQYF.

The rearrangement joins TRBV6-6 to TRBJ1-4; TRBD1 is a possible D gene (6 bases). The J call is doubtful: the DNA matches TRBJ1-5 better. The CDR3 contains 12 residues. Germline V gene lookup returns CDR1 MNHNY and CDR2 SVGAGI (reference sequence). The CDR3 DNA follows: TGTGCCAGCAGTAAACCACTCGACAGGCAGCATTTT. This codes for CASSKPLDRQHF.